This entry concerns a single TCR beta chain. The data were obtained in a study of blood T cell repertoires in COVID-19. As for the study in general: The origin of the acute and convalescent COVID-19 samples was the United States, Italy and Spain. Sources were T cells, B-cell-depleted T cells, or PBMCs; the material itself was cDNA or gDNA.

In the authors' workflow: Nucleated cell counts were estimated from reference gene primer amplification. The method was immunoSEQ multiplex PCR; TCRdb's version includes in-frame clones alone and lacks a portion of them. For V, J and clone size, that table is used; D and trimming come from the DNA. The data contain roughly 100,000 clones, approximately 87% of them singletons. The CDR3 contains 15 residues. This receptor was taken from a human donor in a cohort sampled during active COVID-19. The specimen was peripheral blood. The chain has TRBV21-1 and TRBJ1-5. TRBV21-1 is described as a pseudogene. CDR3: CASSYPGGVGQPQHF. CDR3 bases: TGTGCCAGTTCTTACCCGGGGGGGGTAGGTCAGCCCCAGCATTTT.